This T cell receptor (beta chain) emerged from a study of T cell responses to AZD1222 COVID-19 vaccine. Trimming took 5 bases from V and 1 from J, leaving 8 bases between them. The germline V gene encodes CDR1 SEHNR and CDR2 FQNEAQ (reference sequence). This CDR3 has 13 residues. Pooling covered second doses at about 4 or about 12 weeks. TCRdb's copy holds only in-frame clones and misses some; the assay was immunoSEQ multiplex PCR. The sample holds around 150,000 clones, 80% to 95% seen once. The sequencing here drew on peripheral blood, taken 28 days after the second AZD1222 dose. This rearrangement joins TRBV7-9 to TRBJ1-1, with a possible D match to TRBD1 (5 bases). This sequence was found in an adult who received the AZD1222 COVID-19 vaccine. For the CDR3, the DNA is TGTGCCAGCAGCCCCGGACAGAACACTGAAGCTTTCTTT. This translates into CASSPGQNTEAFF.